The 11 T cell receptor delta chains listed next were all sequenced from one sample in a study of γδ T cells in repeated Plasmodium falciparum infection. TCRdb repeated clone calling on the multiplex PCR reads with CATT. The sample consists of 75,000 to 100,000 delta-chain clones, roughly 1.4% of them appearing once. Vgamma9/Vdelta2+ and Vdelta2-negative gammadelta T cells were flow-sorted from PBMC for bulk sequencing. The sample consisted of gamma-delta T cells from blood. The receptors come from a pool of human donors (malaria-infected and uninfected, not separated).

This clone was counted between two and nine times. A single base is all that separates this from a far larger clone, so a read error is likely. Other DNA sequences in this sample translate to the same CDR3. V is TRDV2 and J is TRDJ1; 12 nucleotides align to TRDD3. Trimming removed 3 bases from V and 5 bases from J; junction bases left unmatched: 9. CDR1 and CDR2 from the germline V gene are GEAIGNYY and EKD. This CDR3 comprises 16 residues. CDR3 sequence (DNA): TGTGCCTGTGACTCCTTACTGGGGGATACCCATGATAAACTCATCTTT. Encoded protein: CACDSLLGDTHDKLIF.

A note on this clone: The protein in this entry is translated from the DNA; at residue 5 it differs from the protein listed in TCRdb. J is TRDJ1 and V is TRDV1, with 12 bases lining up with TRDD3. TCRdb does not report a J gene; here it was assigned by matching the DNA to germline references. Germline V CDR1 and CDR2: TSWWSYY, QGS. CDR3 size: 26 residues. The CDR3 is CALGKLRSFPDRYWGILRLYTDKLIF. DNA of the CDR3: TGTGCTCTTGGGAAACTAAGGTCTTTCCCAGACCGTTACTGGGGGATACTCCGTTTGTACACCGATAAACTCATCTTT.

This clone came up many times. Other nucleotide sequences in the sample specify the same CDR3. The CDR3, as DNA: TGTGCCTGTGACACCGGGGGGATACGCGATACCTGGGACACCCGACAGATGTTTTTC. Amino acid sequence: CACDTGGIRDTWDTRQMFF. The genes are TRDV2 and TRDJ3, with TRDD3 matching over 10 bases. The CDR3 spans 19 residues. The V segment lost 0 bases and the J segment 2 bases; nucleotides outside the gene matches: 6. Germline V gene data show CDR1 as GEAIGNYY and CDR2 as EKD.

In regard to this clone: TCRdb assigns this DNA the protein of a much larger clone, which departs from its translation at residue 10; this likely reflects a read error, and the protein shown comes from translating the DNA. The chain links TRDV1 to TRDJ1; D remains unclear. The J gene was not available in TCRdb and was assigned here by matching the DNA to germline segments. Germline V lookup: CDR1 TSWWSYY, CDR2 QGS. This CDR3 is 25 amino acids long. The germline V and J ends were trimmed by 1 base and 0 bases, with 39 bases remaining between them. CDR3 region: CALGEPRKPCPLLRATIRNTDKLIF. The CDR3 DNA reads TGTGCTCTTGGGGAACCCCGGAAACCCTGCCCTTTACTCCGTGCCACCATTAGGAACACCGATAAACTCATCTTT.

Of note for this clone: Given a much more abundant clone one base away, this may be a read error. The V call is TRDV1, the J call TRDJ1; D is uncertain. No J segment appears in TCRdb, so it was assigned here by matching the sequence to germline. Germline assignment: CDR1 TSWWSYY and CDR2 QGS. Trimming took 1 base from V and 0 from J, leaving 21 bases between them. This CDR3 spans 19 amino acids. CDR3: CALGERACDYFRYTDKLIF. The CDR3 nucleotides read TGTGCTCTTGGGGAACGGGCCTGTGACTACTTTCGGTACACCGATAAACTCATCTTT.

In the case of this clone: The amino acid sequence in TCRdb belongs to a much larger clone and departs from this DNA's translation at residue 5, likely a sequencing read error; the sequence shown is translated from the DNA. The genes are TRDV1 and TRDJ1, with D perhaps matching TRDD3 (6 bases). TCRdb leaves out the J gene; it was filled in here by matching the DNA to germline. Per the germline V gene, CDR1 is TSWWSYY and CDR2 is QGS. The CDR3 has 18 amino acids. V shed 5 bases and J shed 0 bases, with 22 bases lying between them. The CDR3 coding sequence is TGTGCTCTTGGGAGAATAAGTGGGGGGTGGCGGTACACCGATAAACTCATCTTT. This encodes CALGRISGGWRYTDKLIF.

This clone has just a few counts. The protein recorded in TCRdb matches a much larger clone and deviates from this DNA's translation at residue 10, suggesting a read error; the protein here is obtained by translating the DNA. The chain recombines TRDV1 with TRDJ1; 9 positions agree with TRDD2. Trimming cost V 4 bases and J 0 bases; bases outside gene matches: 18. The CDR3 totals 20 residues. The germline CDR1 and CDR2 sequences are TSWWSYY and QGS. Written as DNA, the CDR3 is TGTGCTCTTGGGGTATCCTTCCTACCGTGCTGGGGGGAGTACACCGATAAACTCATCTTT. Translated, it gives CALGVSFLPCWGEYTDKLIF.

This clone was detected only a few times. TCRdb records a much larger clone's protein for this DNA, with a difference at residue 6 that likely arises from a read error; the protein given is the translation of the DNA. The chain joins TRDV2 to TRDJ3, with D possibly TRDD3 on 6 matching bases. The J gene is absent in TCRdb and was assigned here via DNA matching to germline. V dropped 1 base and J dropped 0 bases, with 18 bases sitting between them. The V gene's germline CDR1 is GEAIGNYY and CDR2 EKD. The CDR3 covers 20 residues. The DNA for the CDR3 is TGTGCCTGTGACACTCCGTGGGGGGCGAGGAGCTCCTGGGACACCCGACAGATGTTTTTC. This sequence encodes CACDTPWGARSSWDTRQMFF.

Comments on this clone: Just one base apart from a much larger clone, this may be a read error. This CDR3 is also generated by other DNA sequences in the sample. The gene calls are TRDV1 and TRDJ1; TRDD3 agrees at 9 bases. The CDR3 covers 21 residues. Germline V gene data show CDR1 as TSWWSYY and CDR2 as QGS. As DNA, the CDR3 is TGTGCTCTTGGGGAACTATACATACGCTGGGGGATCTCCCGGGGGACCGATAAACTCATCTTC. It codes for CALGELYIRWGISRGTDKLIF.

This clone was detected only a few times. The mismatch at residue 24 between this DNA's translation and the TCRdb protein of a much larger clone likely reflects a read error; the protein shown is translated from the DNA. The J gene is uncalled and the V gene is TRDV2; TRDD3, the table's D call, was not compared with the DNA. The CDR3 contains 25 residues. CDR1 is GEAIGNYY and CDR2 is EKD in the germline V gene. CDR3 sequence: CACDTVGPSQVLATGGPLSTDKLTF. As DNA, the CDR3 is TGTGCCTGTGACACCGTGGGCCCTTCCCAGGTCCTGGCTACTGGGGGACCCCTTTCGACCGATAAACTCACCTTT.

This clone was detected many times. V is TRDV1 and J is TRDJ3; D not certain. The CDR3 spans 22 residues. The germline V gene encodes CDR1 TSWWSYY and CDR2 QGS. V was clipped by 2 bases and J by 1 base, with 24 bases between them. CDR3 region: CALGEFEPHREGRSWDTRQMFF. As DNA, the CDR3 is TGTGCTCTTGGGGAATTTGAACCGCATCGGGAGGGAAGATCCTGGGACACCCGACAGATGTTTTTC.